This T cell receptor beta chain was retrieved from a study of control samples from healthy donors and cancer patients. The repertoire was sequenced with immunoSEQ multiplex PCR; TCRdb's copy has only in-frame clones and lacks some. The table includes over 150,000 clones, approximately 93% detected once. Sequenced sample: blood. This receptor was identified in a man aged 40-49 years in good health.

The CDR3 is CSVGPGVMPYEQYF. The CDR3 DNA sequence: TGCAGCGTGGGACCCGGGGTTATGCCCTACGAGCAGTACTTC. This sequence joins TRBV29-1 and TRBJ2-7; D tentatively reads TRBD1 or TRBD2 (5 bases each). Germline assignment: CDR1 SQVTM and CDR2 ANQGSEA. The CDR3 spans 14 residues. The V gene lost 6 bases and the J gene lost 2 bases, with 17 bases spanning the gap.